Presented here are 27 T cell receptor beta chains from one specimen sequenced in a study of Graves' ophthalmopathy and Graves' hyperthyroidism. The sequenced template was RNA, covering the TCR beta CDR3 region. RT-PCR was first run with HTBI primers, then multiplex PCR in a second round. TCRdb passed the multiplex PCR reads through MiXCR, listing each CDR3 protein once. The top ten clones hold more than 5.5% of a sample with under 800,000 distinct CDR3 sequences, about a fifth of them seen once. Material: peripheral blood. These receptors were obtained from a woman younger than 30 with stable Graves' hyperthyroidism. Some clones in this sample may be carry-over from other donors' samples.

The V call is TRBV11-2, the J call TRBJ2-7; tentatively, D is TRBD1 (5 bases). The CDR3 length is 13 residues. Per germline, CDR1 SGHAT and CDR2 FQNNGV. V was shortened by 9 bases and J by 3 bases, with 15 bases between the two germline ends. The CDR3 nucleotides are TGTGCCAGTGGCCCCAGGGTAGACTACGAGCAGTACTTC. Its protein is CASGPRVDYEQYF. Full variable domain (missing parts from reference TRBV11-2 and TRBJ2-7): EAGVAQSPRYKIIEKRQSVAFWCNPISGHATLYWYQQILGQGPKLLIQFQNNGVVDDSQLPKDRFSAERLKGVDSTLKIQPAKLEDSAVYLCASGPRVDYEQYFGPGTRLTVT.

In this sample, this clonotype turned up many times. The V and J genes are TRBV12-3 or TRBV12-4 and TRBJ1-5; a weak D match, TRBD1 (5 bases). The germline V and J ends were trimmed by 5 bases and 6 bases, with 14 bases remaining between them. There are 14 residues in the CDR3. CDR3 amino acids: CASSTPGMSQPQHF. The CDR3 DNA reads TGTGCCAGCAGTACCCCAGGGATGTCTCAGCCCCAGCATTTT.

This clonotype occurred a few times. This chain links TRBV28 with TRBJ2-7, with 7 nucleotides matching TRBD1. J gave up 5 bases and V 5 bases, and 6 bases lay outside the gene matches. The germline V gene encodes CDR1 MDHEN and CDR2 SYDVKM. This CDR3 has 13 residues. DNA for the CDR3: TGTGCCAGCAGTCAACAGGGGCGGCACGAGCAGTACTTC. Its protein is CASSQQGRHEQYF.

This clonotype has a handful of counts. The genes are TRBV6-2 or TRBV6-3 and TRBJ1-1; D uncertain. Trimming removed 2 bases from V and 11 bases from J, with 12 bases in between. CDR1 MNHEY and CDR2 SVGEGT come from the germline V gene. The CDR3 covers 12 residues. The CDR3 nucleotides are TGTGCCAGCAGTTACCCGGAGATTTGGGCTTTCTTT. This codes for CASSYPEIWAFF.

The CDR3 nucleotides read TGTGCCAGCAGCCATGTACAGGGGGAAGCTTTCTTT. Translating gives CASSHVQGEAFF. This sequence joins TRBV14 and TRBJ1-1, with 7 bases aligning to TRBD1. V shed 3 bases, J shed 8 bases, and the junction held 3 bases outside the gene matches. The CDR3 has 12 residues. Germline V lookup: CDR1 SGHDN, CDR2 FVKESK.

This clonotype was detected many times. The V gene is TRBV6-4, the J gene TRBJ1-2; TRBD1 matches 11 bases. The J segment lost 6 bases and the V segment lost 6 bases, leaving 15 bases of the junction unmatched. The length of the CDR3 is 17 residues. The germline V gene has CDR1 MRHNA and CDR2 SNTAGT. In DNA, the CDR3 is TGTGCCAGCAGGGACGGACTACCGGACAGGGGGCAAGATGGCTACACCTTC. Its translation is CASRDGLPDRGQDGYTF.

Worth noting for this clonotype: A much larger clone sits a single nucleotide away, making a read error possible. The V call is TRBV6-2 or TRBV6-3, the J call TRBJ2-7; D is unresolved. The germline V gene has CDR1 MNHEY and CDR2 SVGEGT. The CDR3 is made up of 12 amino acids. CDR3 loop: CTSSYTTYEQYF. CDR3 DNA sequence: TGTACCAGCAGTTACACTACCTACGAGCAGTACTTC.

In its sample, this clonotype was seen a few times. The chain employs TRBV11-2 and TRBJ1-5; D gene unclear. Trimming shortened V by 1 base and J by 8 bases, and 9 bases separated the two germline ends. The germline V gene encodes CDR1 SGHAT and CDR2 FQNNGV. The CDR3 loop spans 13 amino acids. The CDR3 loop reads CASSLGVTEPQHF. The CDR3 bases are TGTGCCAGCAGCTTAGGGGTCACCGAGCCCCAGCATTTT. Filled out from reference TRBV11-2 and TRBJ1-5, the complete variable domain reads EAGVAQSPRYKIIEKRQSVAFWCNPISGHATLYWYQQILGQGPKLLIQFQNNGVVDDSQLPKDRFSAERLKGVDSTLKIQPAKLEDSAVYLCASSLGVTEPQHFGDGTRLSIL.

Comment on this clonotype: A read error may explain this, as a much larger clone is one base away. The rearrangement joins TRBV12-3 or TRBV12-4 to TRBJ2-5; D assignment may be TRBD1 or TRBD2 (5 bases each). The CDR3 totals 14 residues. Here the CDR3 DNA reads TGTGCCAGCAGCGGGACCTCAGTCCAAGAGACCAAGTACTTC. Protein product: CASSGTSVQETKYF.

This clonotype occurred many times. The CDR3 coding sequence is TGCAGCTCCGGCATGAACACTGAAGCTTTCTTT. It specifies CSSGMNTEAFF. The chain links TRBV29-1 to TRBJ1-1; D remains unclear. Germline V gene lookup returns CDR1 SQVTM and CDR2 ANQGSEA. V was pared by 8 bases and J by 0 bases, with 7 bases between. The CDR3 length is 11 residues.

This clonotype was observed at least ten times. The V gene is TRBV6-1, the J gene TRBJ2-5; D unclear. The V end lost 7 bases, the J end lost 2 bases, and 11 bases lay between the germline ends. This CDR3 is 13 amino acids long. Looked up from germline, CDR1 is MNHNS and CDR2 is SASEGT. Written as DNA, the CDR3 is TGTGCCAGCAATGTACAGAGACAAGAGACCCAGTACTTC. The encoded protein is CASNVQRQETQYF.

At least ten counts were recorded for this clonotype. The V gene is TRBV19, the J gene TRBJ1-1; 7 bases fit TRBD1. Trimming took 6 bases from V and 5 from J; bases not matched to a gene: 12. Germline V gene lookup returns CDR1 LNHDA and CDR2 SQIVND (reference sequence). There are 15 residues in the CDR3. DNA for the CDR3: TGTGCCAGTAGGAAGACAAGACAGGGCAAGACTGAAGCTTTCTTT. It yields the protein CASRKTRQGKTEAFF. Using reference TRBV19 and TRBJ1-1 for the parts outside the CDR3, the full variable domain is DGGITQSPKYLFRKEGQNVTLSCEQNLNHDAMYWYRQDPGQGLRLIYYSQIVNDFQKGDIAEGYSVSREKKESFPLTVTSAQKNPTAFYLCASRKTRQGKTEAFFGQGTRLTVV.

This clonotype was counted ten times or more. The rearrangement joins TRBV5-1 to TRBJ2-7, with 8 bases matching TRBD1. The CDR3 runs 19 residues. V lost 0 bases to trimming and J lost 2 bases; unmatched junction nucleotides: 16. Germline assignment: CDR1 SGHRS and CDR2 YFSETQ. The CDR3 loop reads CASSLGPTGVWAQAYEQYF. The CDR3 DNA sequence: TGCGCCAGCAGCTTGGGCCCGACAGGGGTCTGGGCACAGGCCTACGAGCAGTACTTC.

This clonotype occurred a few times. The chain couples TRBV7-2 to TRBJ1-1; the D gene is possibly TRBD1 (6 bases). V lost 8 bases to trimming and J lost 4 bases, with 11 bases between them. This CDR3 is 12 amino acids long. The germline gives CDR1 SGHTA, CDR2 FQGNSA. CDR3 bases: TGTGCCAGCCGGGGGGGCGTCACTGAAGCTTTCTTT. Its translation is CASRGGVTEAFF.

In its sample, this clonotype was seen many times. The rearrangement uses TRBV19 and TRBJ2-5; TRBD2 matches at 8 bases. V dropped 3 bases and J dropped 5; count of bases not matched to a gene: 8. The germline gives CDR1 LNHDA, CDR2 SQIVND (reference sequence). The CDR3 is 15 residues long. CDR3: CASSIFAGGGETQYF. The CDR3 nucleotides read TGTGCCAGTAGTATTTTTGCGGGAGGAGGTGAGACCCAGTACTTC.

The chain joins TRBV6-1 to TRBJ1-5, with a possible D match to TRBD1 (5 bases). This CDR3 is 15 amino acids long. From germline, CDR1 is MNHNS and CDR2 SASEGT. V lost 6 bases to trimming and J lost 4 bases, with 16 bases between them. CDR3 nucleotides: TGTGCCAGCAGCGAGAATAGACAGCAGAATCAGCCCCAGCATTTT. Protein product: CASSENRQQNQPQHF.

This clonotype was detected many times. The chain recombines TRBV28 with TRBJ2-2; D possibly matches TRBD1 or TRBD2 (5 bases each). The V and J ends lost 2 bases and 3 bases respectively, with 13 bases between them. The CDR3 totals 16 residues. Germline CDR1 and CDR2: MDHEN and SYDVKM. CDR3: CASSLIRGPHTGELFF. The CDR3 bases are TGTGCCAGCAGTTTAATTCGGGGCCCTCACACCGGGGAGCTGTTTTTT.

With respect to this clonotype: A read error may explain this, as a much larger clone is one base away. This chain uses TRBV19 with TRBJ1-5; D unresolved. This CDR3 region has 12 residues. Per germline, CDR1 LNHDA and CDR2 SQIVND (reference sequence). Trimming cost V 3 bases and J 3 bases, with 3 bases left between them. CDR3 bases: TGTGCCAGTAGTATCAACAATCAGCCCCAGCATTTT. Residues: CASSINNQPQHF.

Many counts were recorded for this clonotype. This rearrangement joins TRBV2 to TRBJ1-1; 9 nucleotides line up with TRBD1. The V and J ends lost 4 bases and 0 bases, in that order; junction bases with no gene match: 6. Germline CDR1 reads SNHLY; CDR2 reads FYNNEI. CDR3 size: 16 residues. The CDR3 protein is CASSGPTGGVNTEAFF. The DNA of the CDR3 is TGTGCCAGCAGTGGGCCGACAGGGGGAGTGAACACTGAAGCTTTCTTT.

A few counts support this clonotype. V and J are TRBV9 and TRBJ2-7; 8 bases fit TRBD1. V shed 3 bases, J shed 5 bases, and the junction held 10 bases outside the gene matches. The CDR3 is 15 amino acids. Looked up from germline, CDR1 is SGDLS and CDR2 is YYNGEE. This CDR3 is CASSASGQGAHEQYF. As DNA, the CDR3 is TGTGCCAGCAGCGCATCGGGGCAGGGGGCTCACGAGCAGTACTTC.

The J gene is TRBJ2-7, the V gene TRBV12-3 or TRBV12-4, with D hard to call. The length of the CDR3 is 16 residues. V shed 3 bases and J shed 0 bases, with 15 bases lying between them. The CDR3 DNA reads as TGTGCCAGCAGTTTCACAATGCTTGGGGACTCCTACGAGCAGTACTTC. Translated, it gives CASSFTMLGDSYEQYF.

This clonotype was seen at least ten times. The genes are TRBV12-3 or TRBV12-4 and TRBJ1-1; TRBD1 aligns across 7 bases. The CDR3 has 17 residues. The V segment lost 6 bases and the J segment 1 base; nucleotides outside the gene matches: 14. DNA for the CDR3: TGTGCCAGCAGCTCCGGGACAGCCTCGTCCAGGAACACTGAAGCTTTCTTT. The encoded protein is CASSSGTASSRNTEAFF.

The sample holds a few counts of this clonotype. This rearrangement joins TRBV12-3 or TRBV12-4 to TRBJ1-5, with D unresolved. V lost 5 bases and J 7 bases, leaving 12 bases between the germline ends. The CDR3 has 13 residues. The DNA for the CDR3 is TGTGCCAGCAGTCCCGGGAGGGTCCAGCCCCAGCATTTT. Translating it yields CASSPGRVQPQHF.

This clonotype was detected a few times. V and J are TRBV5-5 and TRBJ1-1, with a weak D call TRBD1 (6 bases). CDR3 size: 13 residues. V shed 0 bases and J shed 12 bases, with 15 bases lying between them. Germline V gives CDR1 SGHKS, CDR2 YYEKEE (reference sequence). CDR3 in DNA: TGTGCCAGCAGCTTGGATGATATTCAGGGGCCTTTCTTT. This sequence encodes CASSLDDIQGPFF. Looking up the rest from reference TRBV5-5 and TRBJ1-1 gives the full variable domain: DAGVTQSPTHLIKTRGQQVTLRCSPISGHKSVSWYQQVLGQGPQFIFQYYEKEERGRGNFPDRFSARQFPNYSSELNVNALLLGDSALYLCASSLDDIQGPFFGQGTRLTVV.

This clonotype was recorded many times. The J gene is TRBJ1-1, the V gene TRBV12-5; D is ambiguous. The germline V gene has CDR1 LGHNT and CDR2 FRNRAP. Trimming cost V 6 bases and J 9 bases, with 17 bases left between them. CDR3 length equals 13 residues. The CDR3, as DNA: TGTGCTAGTGGAACCTCGTCCGGTTTGAAAGCTTTCTTT. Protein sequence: CASGTSSGLKAFF. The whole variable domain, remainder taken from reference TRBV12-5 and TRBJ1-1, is DARVTQTPRHKVTEMGQEVTMRCQPILGHNTVFWYRQTMMQGLELLAYFRNRAPLDDSGMPKDRFSAEMPDATLATLKIQPSEPRDSAVYFCASGTSSGLKAFFGQGTRLTVV.

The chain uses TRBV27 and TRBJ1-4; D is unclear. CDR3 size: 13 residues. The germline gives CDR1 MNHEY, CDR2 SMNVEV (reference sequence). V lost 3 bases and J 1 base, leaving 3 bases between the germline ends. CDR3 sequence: CASSFQTNEKLFF. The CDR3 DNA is TGTGCCAGCAGTTTCCAAACTAATGAAAAACTGTTTTTT.

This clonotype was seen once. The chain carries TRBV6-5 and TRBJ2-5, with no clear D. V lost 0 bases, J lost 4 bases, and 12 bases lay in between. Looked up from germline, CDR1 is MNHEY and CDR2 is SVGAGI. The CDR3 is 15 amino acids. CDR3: CASSYSHLGRETQYF. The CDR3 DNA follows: TGTGCCAGCAGTTACTCCCACTTGGGTCGAGAGACCCAGTACTTC.